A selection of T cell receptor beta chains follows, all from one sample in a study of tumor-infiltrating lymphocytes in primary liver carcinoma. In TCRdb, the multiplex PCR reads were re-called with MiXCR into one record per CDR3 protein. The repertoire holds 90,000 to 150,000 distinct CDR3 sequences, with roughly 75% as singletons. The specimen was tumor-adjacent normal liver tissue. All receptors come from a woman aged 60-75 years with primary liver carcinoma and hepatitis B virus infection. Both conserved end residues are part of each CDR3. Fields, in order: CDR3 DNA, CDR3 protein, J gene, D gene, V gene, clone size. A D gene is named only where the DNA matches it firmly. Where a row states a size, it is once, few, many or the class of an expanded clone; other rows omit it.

cdr3_nt: TGTACCAGCAGTTACGGGGTTGCAACCAATGAAAAACTGTTTTTT
cdr3_aa: CTSSYGVATNEKLFF
j_call: TRBJ1-4
d_call: .
v_call: TRBV6-5
clone_size: .

cdr3_nt: TGTGCCAGCGGTGACCGGGGGTTGAACACTGAAGCTTTCTTT
cdr3_aa: CASGDRGLNTEAFF
j_call: TRBJ1-1
d_call: .
v_call: TRBV6-1
clone_size: .

cdr3_nt: TGTGCCAGCAAGTTAGATCCCTGGAGTTTTTCCTACAATGAGCAGTTATTC
cdr3_aa: CASKLDPWSFSYNEQLF
j_call: TRBJ2-1
d_call: .
v_call: TRBV11-3
clone_size: once

cdr3_nt: TGTGCCAGCAGTCTTCGGGACATCAGCTCCCATGAGCAGTTCTTC
cdr3_aa: CASSLRDISSHEQFF
j_call: TRBJ2-1
d_call: .
v_call: TRBV6-2/TRBV6-3
clone_size: many

cdr3_nt: TGTGCCAGCAGCCTGACAGGGGGCTTGCGAGGCCAAGAGACCCAGTACTTC
cdr3_aa: CASSLTGGLRGQETQYF
j_call: TRBJ2-5
d_call: TRBD1
v_call: TRBV28
clone_size: .

cdr3_nt: TGCAGCGCACCTCTTCTTGGTAGAGAGACCCAGTACTTC
cdr3_aa: CSAPLLGRETQYF
j_call: TRBJ2-5
d_call: .
v_call: TRBV29-1
clone_size: many

cdr3_nt: TGTGCCAGCAGTTTAGATCTAGAGACAGATACGCAGTTTTTT
cdr3_aa: CASSLDLETDTQFF
j_call: TRBJ2-3
d_call: .
v_call: TRBV11-2
clone_size: .

cdr3_nt: TGTGCCAGCAGCCAAGAAGGGCAGGGGGGCGACGAGCAGTACTTC
cdr3_aa: CASSQEGQGGDEQYF
j_call: TRBJ2-7
d_call: .
v_call: TRBV4-2
clone_size: many

cdr3_nt: TGCGCCAGCAGCCTGTGGACGGGCTCCTACAATGAGCAGTTCTTC
cdr3_aa: CASSLWTGSYNEQFF
j_call: TRBJ2-1
d_call: .
v_call: TRBV5-1
clone_size: .

cdr3_nt: TGTGCCAGCAGCAGGGGGGCGATAGCCAAAAACATTCAGTACTTC
cdr3_aa: CASSRGAIAKNIQYF
j_call: TRBJ2-4
d_call: .
v_call: TRBV2
clone_size: .

cdr3_nt: TGTACCAGCAGTAAGACTACCGGGACAGAGTACCGGGAACAGTACTTC
cdr3_aa: CTSSKTTGTEYREQYF
j_call: TRBJ2-7
d_call: TRBD1
v_call: TRBV6-5
clone_size: .

cdr3_nt: TGTGCCAGCGGTGATTCTAGCGGGAACACCGGGGAGCTGTTTTTT
cdr3_aa: CASGDSSGNTGELFF
j_call: TRBJ2-2
d_call: TRBD2
v_call: TRBV6-4
clone_size: .

cdr3_nt: TGTGCCAGCAGTCGAGGGGCATACGAGCAGTACTTC
cdr3_aa: CASSRGAYEQYF
j_call: TRBJ2-7
d_call: .
v_call: TRBV11-2
clone_size: .

cdr3_nt: TGTGCCAGCAGTCTACATTGGGACCCACCGTCCTACAATAAGCAGTTCTTC
cdr3_aa: CASSLHWDPPSYNKQFF
j_call: TRBJ2-1
d_call: .
v_call: TRBV12-3/TRBV12-4
clone_size: .

cdr3_nt: TGTGCCAGCAACCTGCGGGGGGGGGACGGCGAGCAGTACTTC
cdr3_aa: CASNLRGGDGEQYF
j_call: TRBJ2-7
d_call: TRBD2
v_call: TRBV7-8
clone_size: many

cdr3_nt: TGCAGTGCTAGTAGGGAGACCAATCAGCCCCAGCATTTT
cdr3_aa: CSASRETNQPQHF
j_call: TRBJ1-5
d_call: .
v_call: TRBV20-1
clone_size: .

cdr3_nt: TGTGCCAGCAGCGGTGGGGCGGTCAACTATGGCTACACCTTC
cdr3_aa: CASSGGAVNYGYTF
j_call: TRBJ1-2
d_call: .
v_call: TRBV4-2
clone_size: many

cdr3_nt: TGTGCCAGCAGTGTTCGTTCGGAGAACTTCTACGAGCAGTACTTC
cdr3_aa: CASSVRSENFYEQYF
j_call: TRBJ2-7
d_call: .
v_call: TRBV6-1
clone_size: many

cdr3_nt: TGTGCTAGCAGCAACTGGGCCGTCAATGAGCAGTTCTTC
cdr3_aa: CASSNWAVNEQFF
j_call: TRBJ2-1
d_call: .
v_call: TRBV12-5
clone_size: many

cdr3_nt: TGTGCCAGCAGTTTAGACGGGTCTGGGGCCAACGTCCTGATCTTC
cdr3_aa: CASSLDGSGANVLIF
j_call: TRBJ2-6
d_call: .
v_call: TRBV6-5
clone_size: .

cdr3_nt: TGTGTCAGCAGCCACGGGACTAGCGATGAGCAGTTCTTC
cdr3_aa: CVSSHGTSDEQFF
j_call: TRBJ2-1
d_call: TRBD2
v_call: TRBV28
clone_size: .

cdr3_nt: TGTGCCAGCAGCCCTGCGGCGGGGACTGGGAATGAGCAGTTCTTC
cdr3_aa: CASSPAAGTGNEQFF
j_call: TRBJ2-1
d_call: .
v_call: TRBV11-3
clone_size: .

cdr3_nt: TGTTCCAGCAGCTACAACCAGCCGGAACTAGCTGGCGGGGAGCAGTACTTC
cdr3_aa: CSSSYNQPELAGGEQYF
j_call: TRBJ2-7
d_call: .
v_call: TRBV11-2
clone_size: .

cdr3_nt: TGTGCCAGCAGCTTTAATGACTGGGACTACGAGCAGTACTTC
cdr3_aa: CASSFNDWDYEQYF
j_call: TRBJ2-7
d_call: .
v_call: TRBV5-5
clone_size: many

cdr3_nt: TGTGCCAGCAGTAGCACCCCACTCAGGACTAGCGGGAACGAGCAGTACTTC
cdr3_aa: CASSSTPLRTSGNEQYF
j_call: TRBJ2-7
d_call: TRBD2
v_call: TRBV6-5
clone_size: .

cdr3_nt: TGTGCAAGCAGCCGTGCGGGGACTAGCAGTGACAATGAGCAGTTCTTC
cdr3_aa: CASSRAGTSSDNEQFF
j_call: TRBJ2-1
d_call: TRBD2
v_call: TRBV7-6
clone_size: .

cdr3_nt: TGTGCCAGCAGCTTAGAAGAGGGGGCGTACACTGAAGCTTCCTTT
cdr3_aa: CASSLEEGAYTEASF
j_call: TRBJ1-1
d_call: TRBD1
v_call: TRBV11-2
clone_size: .

cdr3_nt: TGTGCCAGCAGCTCGGCAAAGATCGATCCCTACGAGCAGTGTTTC
cdr3_aa: CASSSAKIDPYEQCF
j_call: TRBJ2-7
d_call: .
v_call: TRBV11-2
clone_size: .